This T cell receptor beta chain was sequenced in a study of blood T cells in healthy people across ages. Per germline, CDR1 MGHDK and CDR2 SYGVNS. Trimming took 2 bases from V and 0 from J, leaving 4 bases between them. This CDR3 spans 14 amino acids. A few counts support this clonotype. Antigen unknown. Study conclusions and caveats: Fewer expanded clones and more diversity marked long-lived versus aged donors.

A sample-barcoded 5' primer and a J-beta primer mix were used in a second PCR of roughly 7 to 11 cycles. Each of the cDNA molecules was tagged by a template-switch adaptor with 12 random nucleotides. Each of the samples gave a minimum of 3 million paired-end reads that contained CDR3. A single record per CDR3 protein comes from TCRdb applying MiXCR to the 5' RACE reads. This sample has about 1.5 million distinct CDR3 sequences; less than 45% occur once, and the top ten carry under 5%. The chain uses TRBV25-1 and TRBJ2-2; D is ambiguous. This TCR was recovered from a woman aged 18-29 years in good health. The sequenced sample was blood. CDR3 nucleotides: TGTGCCAGCAGTGAAGGTCCGAACACCGGGGAGCTGTTTTTT. It codes for CASSEGPNTGELFF.